This is a list of T cell receptor beta chains from one sample in a study of blood T cell repertoires in COVID-19. Data came from immunoSEQ multiplex PCR; TCRdb stores just in-frame clones and leaves some out. In the table there are about 160,000 clones, less than 85% of which are singletons. The sequenced sample was PBMCs or T cells enriched from blood (not recorded which). The receptor source for this set is a man between 60 and 75 years old who had recovered from COVID-19. The CDR3 runs from the conserved cysteine through the conserved F or W. The D gene is left open where the match is weak. Some rows have no size entry. The others give once, few or many, or a class for an expanded clone.

CDR3aa: CASRTSGGINEKLFF
CDR3nt: TGTGCCAGTAGAACTTCAGGGGGAATTAATGAAAAACTGTTTTTT
j_gene: TRBJ1-4
d_gene: TRBD1
abundance: .
v_gene: TRBV19

CDR3aa: CASMGLAGLGEQYF
CDR3nt: TGTGCCAGTATGGGACTAGCGGGATTAGGCGAGCAGTACTTC
j_gene: TRBJ2-7
d_gene: TRBD2
abundance: .
v_gene: TRBV19

CDR3aa: CASSFRNNEQFF
CDR3nt: TGTGCCAGCAGCTTCAGGAACAATGAGCAGTTCTTC
j_gene: TRBJ2-1
d_gene: .
abundance: .
v_gene: TRBV7-8

CDR3aa: CASSLGGGNQPQHF
CDR3nt: TGCGCCAGCAGCTTGGGAGGAGGCAATCAGCCCCAGCATTTT
j_gene: TRBJ1-5
d_gene: .
abundance: .
v_gene: TRBV5-1

CDR3aa: CAWSAGADNSPLHF
CDR3nt: TGTGCCTGGAGTGCAGGGGCAGATAATTCACCCCTCCACTTT
j_gene: TRBJ1-6
d_gene: .
abundance: .
v_gene: TRBV30

CDR3aa: CSVWPGEADTQYF
CDR3nt: TGCAGCGTTTGGCCGGGGGAGGCAGATACGCAGTATTTT
j_gene: TRBJ2-3
d_gene: .
abundance: .
v_gene: TRBV29-1

CDR3aa: CASNTLGGGNQPQHF
CDR3nt: TGTGCCAGCAATACTCTGGGGGGTGGCAATCAGCCCCAGCATTTT
j_gene: TRBJ1-5
d_gene: .
abundance: .
v_gene: TRBV2

CDR3aa: CASSPTLAAGNTIYF
CDR3nt: TGTGCCAGCAGCCCCACCCTCGCGGCTGGAAACACCATATATTTT
j_gene: TRBJ1-3
d_gene: .
abundance: .
v_gene: TRBV9

CDR3aa: CASSQSQQPQHF
CDR3nt: TGCGCCAGCAGTCAATCACAACAGCCCCAGCATTTT
j_gene: TRBJ1-5
d_gene: .
abundance: .
v_gene: TRBV23-1

CDR3aa: CASSVVISGRPDTQYF
CDR3nt: TGTGCCAGCAGCGTAGTGATTAGCGGGAGGCCAGATACGCAGTATTTT
j_gene: TRBJ2-3
d_gene: TRBD2
abundance: .
v_gene: TRBV9

CDR3aa: CATSFTPDTDTQYF
CDR3nt: TGTGCCACTTCCTTTACACCTGACACAGATACGCAGTATTTT
j_gene: TRBJ2-3
d_gene: .
abundance: .
v_gene: TRBV7-2

CDR3aa: CASRFGPAGSANTEAFF
CDR3nt: TGCGCCAGCAGGTTTGGGCCAGCAGGTTCCGCGAACACTGAAGCTTTCTTT
j_gene: TRBJ1-1
d_gene: .
abundance: .
v_gene: TRBV5-1

CDR3aa: CASSSVTSGRAQNEQFF
CDR3nt: TGTGCCAGCAGCTCCGTAACAAGCGGGAGGGCCCAGAATGAGCAGTTCTTC
j_gene: TRBJ2-1
d_gene: TRBD2
abundance: .
v_gene: TRBV13

CDR3aa: CASSPPSSGGYNEQFF
CDR3nt: TGTGCCAGCTCACCACCGTCTAGCGGGGGATACAATGAGCAGTTCTTC
j_gene: TRBJ2-1
d_gene: TRBD2
abundance: .
v_gene: TRBV18

CDR3aa: CAISRQGAGGYTF
CDR3nt: TGTGCCATATCTCGACAGGGGGCTGGCGGCTACACCTTC
j_gene: TRBJ1-2
d_gene: TRBD1
abundance: many
v_gene: TRBV24-1

CDR3aa: CACAGGGRAETQYF
CDR3nt: TGTGCCTGTGCGGGGGGCGGTAGGGCGGAGACCCAGTACTTC
j_gene: TRBJ2-5
d_gene: TRBD2
abundance: .
v_gene: TRBV30

CDR3aa: CASSDGRGANPYEQYF
CDR3nt: TGTGCCAGCAGCGACGGGAGGGGGGCGAATCCCTACGAGCAGTACTTC
j_gene: TRBJ2-7
d_gene: TRBD2
abundance: .
v_gene: TRBV9